The rows below give T cell receptor beta chains drawn from one sample of a study of response to subunit inactivated influenza vaccine. TCRdb called the RT-PCR reads again in MiXCR, with one record for every CDR3 protein. The sample carries roughly 570,000 distinct CDR3 sequences, 10% to 15% recorded once. Sequencing used PBMCs from blood, obtained 45 days after vaccination. The receptors were gathered from a man aged 50-60 years who received an inactivated influenza vaccine. CDR3s include the opening cysteine and the closing phenylalanine or tryptophan. A D gene is named only where the DNA matches it firmly. Size is stated for part of the rows, as once, few or many counts, or as a class when the clone is expanded.

V gene,D gene,clone size,J gene,CDR3 DNA,CDR3 protein
TRBV4-1,-,few,TRBJ2-3,TGCGCCAGCAGCCAAATCGGGCTGTACGCAGATACGCAGTATTTT,CASSQIGLYADTQYF
TRBV10-3,-,-,TRBJ1-1,TGTGCCCTCCGGACCCTTGACCGGGGGGCGAACACTGAAGCTTTCTTT,CALRTLDRGANTEAFF
TRBV12-3/TRBV12-4,TRBD2,-,TRBJ2-2,TGTGCCAGCGGGGGGGGACCGTCAAGGGGCCCGAACACCGGGGAGCTGTTTTTT,CASGGGPSRGPNTGELFF
TRBV6-2/TRBV6-3,-,few,TRBJ2-7,TGTGCCACCCTGGACCGGCGAGGGGTCTACTACGAGCAGTACTTC,CATLDRRGVYYEQYF
TRBV7-2,-,few,TRBJ2-7,TGTGCCAGCAGCTTAGTTGCGGGGATAAGGAACGAGCAGTACTTC,CASSLVAGIRNEQYF
TRBV11-2,-,few,TRBJ2-4,TGTGCCAGCAGCTTAGAACCTAGGGACATTCAGTACTTC,CASSLEPRDIQYF
TRBV12-3/TRBV12-4,-,few,TRBJ1-2,TGTGCCAGCAGTTTAGACGGGGGGGAGAACTATGGCTACACCTTC,CASSLDGGENYGYTF
TRBV5-1,-,-,TRBJ2-2,TGCGCCAGCAGCTTGGGGGATCGAAAGTATTTTCCACCCGGGGAGCTGTTTTTT,CASSLGDRKYFPPGELFF
TRBV7-9,TRBD2,many,TRBJ2-3,TGTGCCAGCAGCTCCAGGCGGGAGGGGCAATCAGATACGCAGTATTTT,CASSSRREGQSDTQYF
TRBV30,TRBD1,few,TRBJ2-5,TGTGCCTGGAACACGGGAAACGGACAGGGTGGCGAGACCCAGTACTTC,CAWNTGNGQGGETQYF
TRBV5-1,TRBD1,-,TRBJ2-7,TGCGCCAGCAGCTTGAGTACAGGGGGTACCTACGAGCAGTACTTC,CASSLSTGGTYEQYF
TRBV7-8,-,-,TRBJ1-4,TGTGCCAGCAGCTTACCTAATGAAAAACTGTTTTTT,CASSLPNEKLFF
TRBV5-1,TRBD1,few,TRBJ2-2,TGCGCCAGCAGCGTAACCGGGACAGGGAGGTCCGGGGAGCTGTTTTTT,CASSVTGTGRSGELFF
TRBV29-1,-,many,TRBJ1-2,TGCAGCGTTGCTGATGGCTACACCTTC,CSVADGYTF
TRBV7-6,TRBD2,few,TRBJ2-1,TGTGCCAGCAGCCTTCGAGAGGGTAGCGGGTCCGAGCAGTTCTTC,CASSLREGSGSEQFF
TRBV28,-,few,TRBJ2-2,TGTGCCAGCAGTTTCCCCCTGCGGCACGGGGAGCTGTTTTTT,CASSFPLRHGELFF
TRBV10-1,-,-,TRBJ2-7,TGCGCCAGCAGTGAGGGTGGGGGCGCCTACGAGCAGTACTTC,CASSEGGGAYEQYF
TRBV19,-,-,TRBJ2-5,TGTGCCAGTAGGATGGCGGGATGGGAGACCCAGTACTTC,CASRMAGWETQYF
TRBV6-2/TRBV6-3,TRBD2,-,TRBJ2-1,TGTGCCAGCAGTTCCCGGACTAGCGGGATCCGTACTAACAATGAGCAGTTCTTC,CASSSRTSGIRTNNEQFF
TRBV9,-,few,TRBJ2-1,TGTGCCAGCAGCGTGGAGGCTTATGAGCAGTTCTTC,CASSVEAYEQFF
TRBV27,-,few,TRBJ1-1,TGTGCCAGCAGTTTAATTGGAGCCCCTGAAGCTTTCTTT,CASSLIGAPEAFF
TRBV9,TRBD2,-,TRBJ2-1,TGTGCCAGCAGCCTACTAGCGGGGACCTTCAATGAGCAGTTCTTC,CASSLLAGTFNEQFF
TRBV7-2,-,many,TRBJ2-7,TGTGCCAGCAGCTTAAGACGGGACTCCTACGAGCAGTACTTC,CASSLRRDSYEQYF
TRBV14,-,-,TRBJ2-1,TGTGCCAGCAGCCAATACGGGGGAGGTGAGCAGTTCTTC,CASSQYGGGEQFF
TRBV15,TRBD2,many,TRBJ2-1,TGTGCCACCAGCCTAGCGGGGTTTGGTGAGCAGTTCTTC,CATSLAGFGEQFF
TRBV5-1,-,many,TRBJ2-3,TGCGCCAGCAGCTTGTTATCAGCGGCGACTAGCACAGATACGCAGTATTTT,CASSLLSAATSTDTQYF
TRBV4-3,TRBD1,few,TRBJ1-6,TGCGCCAGCAGCCAAGATTTACAGGGGAGCTATAATTCACCCCTCCACTTT,CASSQDLQGSYNSPLHF
TRBV20-1,-,few,TRBJ2-5,TGCAGTGGTGGGATTGTCGAGACCCAGTACTTC,CSGGIVETQYF
TRBV5-1,-,many,TRBJ1-3,TGCGCCAGCAGCTTAGGACAGTACGGAAACACCATATATTTT,CASSLGQYGNTIYF
TRBV6-2/TRBV6-3,-,-,TRBJ2-3,TGTGCCACCTTGACCGGGCTAGATACGCAGTATTTT,CATLTGLDTQYF
TRBV11-2,-,once,TRBJ1-4,TGTGCCAGCAGCTACCTGGGCCGGAATGAAAAACTGTTTTTT,CASSYLGRNEKLFF
TRBV6-2/TRBV6-3,-,-,TRBJ2-5,TGTGCCAGCAGTTACTCCGCGGCCCCGGCTAAGACCCAGTACTTC,CASSYSAAPAKTQYF
TRBV3-1,TRBD2,-,TRBJ2-3,TGTGCCAGCAGCCAACCCGGACTAGCGGGGTCCCGTACGCAGTATTTT,CASSQPGLAGSRTQYF
TRBV12-3/TRBV12-4,-,few,TRBJ2-1,TGTGCCAGCAGTCATAAACAGGGCACTGAGCAGTTCTTC,CASSHKQGTEQFF
TRBV7-2,TRBD2,few,TRBJ2-7,TGTGCCAGCAGCCCTTTGGGGGGGATACTTACGAGGAACGAGCAGTACTTC,CASSPLGGILTRNEQYF
TRBV9,-,many,TRBJ2-2,TGTGCCAGCAGCCCACGGGAAACCGGGGAGCTGTTTTTT,CASSPRETGELFF
TRBV6-5,-,few,TRBJ2-2,TGTGCCAGCAGTTACTTCGGAGGGGACAGCTCGAACACCGGGGAGCTGTTTTTT,CASSYFGGDSSNTGELFF
TRBV5-5,-,many,TRBJ2-7,TGTGCCAGCAGCTTGCTACCAGACCTGACTCGAGAGCAGTACTTC,CASSLLPDLTREQYF
TRBV5-5,TRBD2,few,TRBJ2-1,TGTGCCAGCAGCCCACTAGCGGGGGGTGAGCAGTTCTTC,CASSPLAGGEQFF
TRBV27,TRBD1,few,TRBJ2-7,TGTGCCAGCAGTTTTAAACCGGGACAGGGCTACGAGCAGTACTTC,CASSFKPGQGYEQYF
TRBV28,TRBD2,-,TRBJ2-2,TGTGCCAGCAGTTTAACGACTAGCGGGCGGGAGCTGTTTTTT,CASSLTTSGRELFF
TRBV11-2,TRBD2,-,TRBJ2-3,TGTGCCAGCAGCTTAAAGGGCGGGAGCGTAGATACGCAGTATTTT,CASSLKGGSVDTQYF